Sequencing of this TCR beta chain was carried out in a study of T cell responses to AZD1222 COVID-19 vaccine. Relative to its sample, this clone is medium-sized (0.01 to 0.1%). Antigen unknown. This CDR3 has 17 residues. V lost 1 base and J 0 bases, leaving 15 bases between the germline ends. Germline CDR1 SEHNR, CDR2 FQNEAQ (reference sequence). Whole-study findings and limits: Unmutated variant regions reportedly attract nearly half of all spike-specific TCRs.

The assay was immunoSEQ multiplex PCR, and TCRdb's table has in-frame clones only and misses some. The sample has about 92,000 clones; just over 90% are singletons. The clonotype originates from an adult in good health. The sample was peripheral blood, taken on day 0 of AZD1222 vaccination. V is TRBV7-9 and J is TRBJ1-1, with D tentatively TRBD1 (5 bases). The CDR3 bases are TGTGCCAGCAGCTTAGACCCGGGACGGGGTATGAACACTGAAGCTTTCTTT. Amino acids: CASSLDPGRGMNTEAFF.